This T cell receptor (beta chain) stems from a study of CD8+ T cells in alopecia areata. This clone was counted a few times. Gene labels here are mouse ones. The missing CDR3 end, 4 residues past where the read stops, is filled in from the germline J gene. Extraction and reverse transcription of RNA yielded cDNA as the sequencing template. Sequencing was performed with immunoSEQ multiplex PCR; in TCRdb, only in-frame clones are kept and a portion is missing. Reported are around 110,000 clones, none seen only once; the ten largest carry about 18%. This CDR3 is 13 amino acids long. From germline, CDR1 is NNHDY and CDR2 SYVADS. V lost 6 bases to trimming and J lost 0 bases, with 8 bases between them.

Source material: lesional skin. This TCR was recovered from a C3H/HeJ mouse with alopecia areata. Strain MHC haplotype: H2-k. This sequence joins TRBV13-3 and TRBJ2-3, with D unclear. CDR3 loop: CASTPDSAETLYF. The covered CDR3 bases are TGTGCCAGCACGCCAGATAGTGCAGAA.